The clone carrying this TCR beta chain was counted ten times or more. TCRdb reprocessed the RT-PCR reads with MiXCR, giving one entry per CDR3 protein. The profile shows about 680,000 distinct CDR3 sequences, 14% of them singletons. The ends were cut back, 3 bases at V and 0 bases at J, with 8 bases in the middle. The CDR3 has 14 residues. The sequencing sample was made of memory CD4+ T cells from blood. The receptor comes from a female donor in good health, serving as a healthy control. V usage is TRBV12-3 or TRBV12-4 and J usage is TRBJ2-5; D remains ambiguous. The CDR3 region is CASSFDRNQETQYF. The CDR3 bases are TGTGCCAGCAGTTTCGATAGGAACCAAGAGACCCAGTACTTC.